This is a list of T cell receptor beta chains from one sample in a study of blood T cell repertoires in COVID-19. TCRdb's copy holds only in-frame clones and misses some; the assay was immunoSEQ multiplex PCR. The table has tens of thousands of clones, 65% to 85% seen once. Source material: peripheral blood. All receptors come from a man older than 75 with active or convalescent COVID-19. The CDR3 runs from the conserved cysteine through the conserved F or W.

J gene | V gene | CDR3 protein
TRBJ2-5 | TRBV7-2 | CASSSVGTQYF
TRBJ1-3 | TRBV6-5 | CASSYSPRRGNTIYF
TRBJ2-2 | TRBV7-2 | CASSLGLAGGNTGELFF
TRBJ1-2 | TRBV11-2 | CASSLSTNPNYGYTF
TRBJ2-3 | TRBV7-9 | CASSSKQGMADTQYF
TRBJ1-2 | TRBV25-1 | CATQWSGYGYTF
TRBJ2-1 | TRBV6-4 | CASSDSETSGYEQFF
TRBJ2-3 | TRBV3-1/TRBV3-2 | CASSALAGVPDTQYF
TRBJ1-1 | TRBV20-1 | CSASQTVVAFF
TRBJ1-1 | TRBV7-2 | CASSLDSDTEAFF
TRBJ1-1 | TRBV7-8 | CASSLGGRGTEAFF
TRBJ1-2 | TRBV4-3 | CASSQANRGGGYTF
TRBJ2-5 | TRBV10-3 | CAISGDKQETQYF
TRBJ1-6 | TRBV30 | CAWSRGQGRSPLHF
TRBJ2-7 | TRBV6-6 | CAIGTSGRYEQYF
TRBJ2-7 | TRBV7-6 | CASSALSSSYEQYF
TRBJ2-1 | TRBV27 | CASSPTGLANEQFF
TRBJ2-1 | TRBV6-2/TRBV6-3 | CASSYSRGLAGGEQFF
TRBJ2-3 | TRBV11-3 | CASSLGISGNTDTQYF
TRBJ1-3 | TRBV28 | CASSSPGSSGNTIYF
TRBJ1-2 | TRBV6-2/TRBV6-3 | CASSYQVGGHGYTF
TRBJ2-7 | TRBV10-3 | CAISETYYEQYF
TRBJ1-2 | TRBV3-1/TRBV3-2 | CASSPRTAGYGYTF
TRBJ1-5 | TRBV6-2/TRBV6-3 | CASSYQQGGNQPQHF
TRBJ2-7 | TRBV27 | CASSPRRLAGPTSSYEQYF
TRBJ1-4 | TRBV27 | CASSLSAGREKLFF
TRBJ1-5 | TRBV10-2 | CASIEGGNSNQPQHF
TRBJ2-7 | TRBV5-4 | CASSLGTGSNSYEQYF
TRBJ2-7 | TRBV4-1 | CASSQSLVGGHYEQYF
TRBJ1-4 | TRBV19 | CASSVRDRGSLGKLFF
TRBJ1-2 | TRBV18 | CASSPEEGLGYGYTF
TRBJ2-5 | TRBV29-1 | CSVEELGSPGSKGTQYF
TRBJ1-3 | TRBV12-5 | CASGLSSRNTIYF
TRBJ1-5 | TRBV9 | CASSVGVDQPQHF
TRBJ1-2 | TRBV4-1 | CASSQEGPGRGGYTF
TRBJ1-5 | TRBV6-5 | CASTYGSSNQPQHF
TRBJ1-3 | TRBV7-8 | CASSQGGGNTIYF
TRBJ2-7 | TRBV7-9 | CASSWDSNEQYF
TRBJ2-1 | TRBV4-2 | CASSHEDSRNEQFF
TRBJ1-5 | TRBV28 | CASSPTGGVRPQHF
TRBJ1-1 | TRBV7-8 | CASSFRGGDTEAFF
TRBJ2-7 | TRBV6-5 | CASSYGFGVDEQYF
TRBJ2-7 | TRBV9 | CASSPQGAYEQYF
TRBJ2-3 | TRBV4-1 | CASSLSQNTDTQYF
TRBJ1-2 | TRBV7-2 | CASSLVLGVGYTF
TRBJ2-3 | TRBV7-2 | CASSLGSITDTQYF
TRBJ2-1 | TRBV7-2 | CASSLGLGNEQFF